This note documents a single T cell receptor beta chain sequence. Its antigen specificity is not known. It has no much larger one-base neighbor in the sample; base qualities were not kept. These data originate in a study of blood T cell repertoires in COVID-19 (dated by TCRdb to 2019 to 2021). Looking at the study overall: Samples covering the acute and convalescent phases of COVID-19 were provided by collaborators in the United States, Italy and Spain. The repertoires were made available in a free public database intended to serve as a resource for research on the immune response to SARS-CoV-2. Deeply sampled blood TCRbeta repertoires from subjects exposed to, actively infected with, or recovered from COVID-19 were included in the dataset. Where available, HLA class I and class II types were taken from metadata supplied by the sample provider and were not determined by assay-based typing. The material from the prospective study consisted of cDNA or gDNA derived from T cells, B-cell-depleted T cells, or PBMCs. The samples were drawn from two sources: the first 160 participants of the ongoing ImmuneRACE study, and 1,000 to 1,500 subjects contributed by 6 global collaborators. Sample metadata almost always included a de-identified subject ID, COVID-19 status, age in years and sex. What the work shows at the level of the full study, not this receptor alone: Clinical and demographic metadata were provided uncurated, with the amount varying by source and participant.

Trimming takes 5 bases from V and 2 bases from J, and the germline ends sit 16 bases apart. The germline V gene (reference sequence) specifies LNHDA as CDR1 and SQIVND as CDR2. From cysteine to phenylalanine, the CDR3 is 15 amino acids long. CDR3 DNA only is kept here, 45 bases in frame from base 1. TCRbeta CDR3 regions were amplified from genomic DNA using the immunoSEQ Assay, a bias-controlled multiplex PCR. The source study handled its data this way. The number of nucleated cells in each sample was estimated from the amplification of reference gene primers within the assay. Sequence reads were collapsed and filtered to measure the absolute abundance of every unique TCRbeta CDR3 rearrangement. For each sample, productive Simpson clonality was calculated as the square root of Simpson's diversity index across productive rearrangements. TCRdb mirrors the immuneACCESS table, restricted to in-frame sequences. Some clones are absent from its copies; in checked studies, under half trace to an unresolved V gene, and the reason for the others is unknown. The DNA was the basis for D and trimming; V, J and clone size are from that table. The sample data list a few hundred thousand clones, and 70% to 90% of these were observed just once. The ten top clones hold over 8% of the sample.

Participants in the prospective study were aged roughly 18 to 100 years, lived in under 30 United States geographic areas, and enrolled through a virtual design. In the prospective study, participants were assigned to cohorts based on the clinical history participants reported in a screening survey and a study questionnaire. ImmuneRACE Cohort 3 recovered participants were defined by two consecutive negative NP/OP PCR tests, healthcare professional clearance, or symptom resolution. Each participant in the prospective study had whole blood, serum and a nasopharyngeal or oropharyngeal swab collected by mobile phlebotomists. Additional blood draws and questionnaires over a 2-month period could optionally be provided by prospective study participants. Blood samples from the prospective study were shipped frozen or at room temperature prior to DNA extraction.

The V gene is TRBV19 and the J gene is TRBJ2-7, with a weak D call of TRBD2 (6 bases match). This clonotype was obtained from a woman aged 40-49 years who had recovered from COVID-19. The sequencing input was PBMCs or T cells enriched from blood (not recorded which). The CDR3 protein: CASSLSALATYEQYF. The nucleotide sequence is given as TGTGCCAGTAGTCTCTCAGCACTAGCAACCTACGAGCAGTACTTC.